Listed below are T cell receptor beta chains from one sample, sequenced in a study of long-term antiretroviral therapy in people with HIV. Clones were sequenced by immunoSEQ multiplex PCR, and TCRdb holds only the in-frame ones, with some missing. Of 42,000 or so clones in the sample, 86% were seen once. This specimen was unsorted PBMCs, taken 1.2 years after starting antiretroviral therapy. These receptors all come from a woman aged 50 to 60 with HIV. The CDR3 runs from the conserved cysteine through the conserved F or W. Fields, in order: J gene, clone size, V gene, D gene, CDR3 DNA, CDR3 protein. The D gene is left open where the match is weak. Clone size is given for some rows only: seen once, a few or many times, or a class if the clone is expanded.

TRBJ1-1,once,TRBV18,NA,TGTGCCAGCTCATCGACGGTGAACACTGAAGCTTTCTTT,CASSSTVNTEAFF
TRBJ1-2,NA,TRBV2,TRBD1,TGTGCCAGCAGCCGGGGACAGGGACCCTATGGCTACACCTTC,CASSRGQGPYGYTF
TRBJ1-4,NA,TRBV2,NA,TGTGCCAGCAGTGGGAGACGGTTCTATGAAAAACTGTTTTTT,CASSGRRFYEKLFF
TRBJ1-1,NA,TRBV7-9,TRBD1,TGTGCCAGCAGCTTAGGGACAGGGACTCAGAACACTGAAGCTTTCTTT,CASSLGTGTQNTEAFF
TRBJ1-1,NA,TRBV18,TRBD1,TGTGCCAGCTCACCTATGACAGGGGCAAAGAACACTGAAGCTTTCTTT,CASSPMTGAKNTEAFF
TRBJ2-5,NA,TRBV13,NA,TGTGCCAGCAGCCCGCTCCTTCGGGACTCCCGAAACGGAGAGACCCAGTACTTC,CASSPLLRDSRNGETQYF
TRBJ2-2,NA,TRBV6-5,NA,TGTGCCAGCAGTTACTCGAAACGACGCCCCGGGGAGCTGTTTTTT,CASSYSKRRPGELFF
TRBJ2-6,NA,TRBV7-9,NA,TGTGCCAGCACGCAGCTCTTCTCTGGGGCCAACGTCCTGACTTTC,CASTQLFSGANVLTF
TRBJ2-2,NA,TRBV5-1,NA,TGCGCCAGCAGCCCTGAGGGGGGGCGGACCGGGGAGCTGTTTTTT,CASSPEGGRTGELFF
TRBJ2-4,NA,TRBV7-9,TRBD1,TGTGCCAGCGGCCGGGACAGGGGGCCTGGGGACAAAAACATTCAGTATTTC,CASGRDRGPGDKNIQYF
TRBJ1-1,NA,TRBV15,TRBD1,TGTGCCACCAGCAGAGATATATCCGCCAGGGGGCAGGACACTGAAGCTTTCTTT,CATSRDISARGQDTEAFF
TRBJ2-7,NA,TRBV19,NA,TGTGCCAGTAGTATAGGGCAGGGGCTTCTCTACGAGCAGTACTTC,CASSIGQGLLYEQYF
TRBJ2-1,NA,TRBV10-3,TRBD2,TGTGCCATCAAGGCGGGGGAAACCTACAATGAGCAGTTCTTC,CAIKAGETYNEQFF
TRBJ2-1,once,TRBV7-9,TRBD1,TGTGCCAGCAGCTTAGGGGGACAGGGCAATGAGCAGTTCTTC,CASSLGGQGNEQFF
TRBJ2-3,NA,TRBV5-8,NA,TGTGCCAGCAGCTTCCCTCTAAATACGCAGTATTTT,CASSFPLNTQYF
TRBJ1-1,NA,TRBV10-3,NA,TGTGCCATCAGTGAGAGGCCAGGGGCTGAAGCTTTCTTT,CAISERPGAEAFF
TRBJ1-1,NA,TRBV10-3,NA,TGTGCCATATCTTATGGGGGACTGAACACTGAAGCTTTCTTT,CAISYGGLNTEAFF
TRBJ1-2,NA,TRBV6-1,TRBD1,TGTGCCAGCAGTCAGAGACAGGGGTACGGCTACACCTTC,CASSQRQGYGYTF
TRBJ2-1,NA,TRBV7-8,NA,TGTGCCAGCAACTCCGGATCGGGCTACAATGAGCAGTTCTTC,CASNSGSGYNEQFF
TRBJ2-2,NA,TRBV9,NA,TGTGCCAGCAGAGGGGCCGGGGGCACCGGGGAGCTGTTTTTT,CASRGAGGTGELFF